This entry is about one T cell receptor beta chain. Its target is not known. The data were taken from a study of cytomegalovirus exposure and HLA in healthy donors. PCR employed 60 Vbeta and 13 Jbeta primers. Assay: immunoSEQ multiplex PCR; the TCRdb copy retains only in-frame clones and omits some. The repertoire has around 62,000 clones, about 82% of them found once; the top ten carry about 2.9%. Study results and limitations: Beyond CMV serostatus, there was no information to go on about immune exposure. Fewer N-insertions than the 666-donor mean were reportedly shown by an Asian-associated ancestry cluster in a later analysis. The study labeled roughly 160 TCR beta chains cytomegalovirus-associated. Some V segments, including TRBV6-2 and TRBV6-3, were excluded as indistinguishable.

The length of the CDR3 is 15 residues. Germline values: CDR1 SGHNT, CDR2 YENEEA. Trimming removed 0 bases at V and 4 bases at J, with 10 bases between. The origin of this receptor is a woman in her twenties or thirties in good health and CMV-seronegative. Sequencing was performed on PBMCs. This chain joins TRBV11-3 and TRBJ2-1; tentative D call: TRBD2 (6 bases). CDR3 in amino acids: CASSLDSGLYNEQFF. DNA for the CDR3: TGTGCCAGCAGCTTAGATTCAGGACTATACAATGAGCAGTTCTTC.